Below, 10 T cell receptor beta chains from the same sample are listed, as sequenced in a study of blood T cells in healthy people across ages. Sample-barcoded 5' priming and a J-beta primer mix drove a second PCR of roughly 6 to 12 cycles. TCRdb re-derived calls from the 5' RACE reads in MiXCR, one entry per CDR3 protein. The sample lists around 870,000 distinct CDR3 sequences; 29% were seen once. Material for sequencing was blood. The receptor set was obtained from a woman over 75 in good health.

On this clonotype itself: This sequence may be a read error, since a much larger clone differs from it by one base. J is TRBJ2-7 and V is TRBV9, with D perhaps assigned TRBD1 or TRBD2 (5 bases each). V dropped 3 bases and J dropped 9 bases, with 19 bases sitting between them. The CDR3 loop spans 14 amino acids. Germline assignment: CDR1 SGDLS and CDR2 YYNGEE. The CDR3, as DNA: TGTGCCAGCAGCGCCTCCGGGACGGAAAACGGGCAGTACTTC. It specifies CASSASGTENGQYF.

This clonotype was seen many times. The V and J genes are TRBV10-3 and TRBJ2-7; 9 nucleotides agree with TRBD1. The V and J ends lost 6 bases and 6 bases, in that order; junction bases with no gene match: 12. The germline V gene has CDR1 ENHRY and CDR2 SYGVKD. The CDR3 has 15 residues. The CDR3, as DNA: TGTGCCATCAGCGAAATCGGGACAGGGAGAGCCGAGCAGTACTTC. Translated, it gives CAISEIGTGRAEQYF.

This clonotype was recorded many times. This chain joins TRBV6-2 or TRBV6-3 and TRBJ2-5, with D uncertain. CDR3 length: 16 residues. Trimming shortened V by 0 bases and J by 1 base, and 12 bases separated the two germline ends. Germline assignment: CDR1 MNHEY and CDR2 SVGEGT. The CDR3 region has the DNA TGTGCCAGCAGTTACTCGTTAGGACGGACCCAAGAGACCCAGTACTTC. It is translated as CASSYSLGRTQETQYF.

About this clonotype itself: This could be a read error, since a much larger clone is one nucleotide away. The genes are TRBV5-1 and TRBJ2-5, with 8 bases that match TRBD2. The germline V gene encodes CDR1 SGHRS and CDR2 YFSETQ. The ends lost 3 bases at V and 1 base at J; junction bases unmatched: 11. The CDR3 sequence is 17 residues long. CDR3 protein: CASSSSGASGFQETQYF. CDR3 nucleotide sequence: TGCGCCAGCAGCTCGAGCGGGGCTAGCGGGTTCCAAGAGACCCAGTACTTC.

Details on this clonotype: The junction differs from germline at one of its ends, possibly a read error. The genes are TRBV6-2 or TRBV6-3 and TRBJ1-1, with D possibly matching TRBD1 (6 bases). The CDR3 extends over 16 amino acids. Germline assignment: CDR1 MNHEY and CDR2 SVGEGT. The CDR3 loop reads CASRGPDRPMNTKAFF. As DNA, the CDR3 is TGTGCCAGCAGGGGCCCGGACAGACCCATGAACACTAAAGCTTTCTTT.

This clonotype was seen a few times. The CDR3 protein is CASRKTGGWYGYTF. CDR3 in DNA: TGTGCCAGCAGGAAAACCGGGGGCTGGTATGGCTACACCTTC. The chain joins TRBV6-5 to TRBJ1-2; a weak D match, TRBD1 (6 bases). Trimming took off 6 bases at V and 5 bases at J, with 16 bases between the two ends. In germline, CDR1 is MNHEY, CDR2 SVGAGI. The CDR3 contains 14 residues.

The table lists this clonotype with many counts. The rearrangement uses TRBV7-2 and TRBJ1-5; D might be TRBD1 (5 bases). From germline, CDR1 is SGHTA and CDR2 FQGNSA. V was clipped by 3 bases and J by 6 bases, with 21 bases between them. The CDR3 loop spans 17 amino acids. The CDR3 protein is CASSFGAATGGRQPQHF. The CDR3 DNA reads as TGTGCCAGCAGCTTCGGGGCAGCCACCGGCGGACGTCAGCCCCAGCATTTT.

Turning to this clonotype: Just one base apart from a much larger clone, this may be a read error. This sequence joins TRBV6-1 and TRBJ1-5; D is possibly TRBD1 (6 bases). The CDR3 runs to 14 residues. Germline V lookup: CDR1 MNHNS, CDR2 SASEGT. CDR3 sequence: CTSSAGAPSQPQHF. As DNA, the CDR3 is TGTACCAGCAGTGCGGGGGCGCCGAGTCAGCCCCAGCATTTT.

The chain carries TRBV6-2 or TRBV6-3 and TRBJ1-5; maybe TRBD1 (5 bases). The V gene's germline CDR1 is MNHEY and CDR2 SVGEGT. Trimming cost V 5 bases and J 7 bases, with 9 bases left between them. This CDR3 comprises 12 residues. The CDR3 DNA sequence: TGTGCCAGCAGTCCAGGGACGCAGCCCCAGCATTTT. Amino acids: CASSPGTQPQHF.

This clonotype was counted at least ten times. V is TRBV30 and J is TRBJ2-3, with unresolved D. Germline V CDR1 and CDR2: GTSNPN, SVGIG (reference sequence). Between the trimmed V and J ends, which lost 0 bases and 4 bases, there was a span of 8 bases. The CDR3 extends over 13 amino acids. CDR3 region: CAWSVLRADTQYF. CDR3 DNA: TGTGCCTGGAGTGTGCTGCGTGCAGATACGCAGTATTTT.